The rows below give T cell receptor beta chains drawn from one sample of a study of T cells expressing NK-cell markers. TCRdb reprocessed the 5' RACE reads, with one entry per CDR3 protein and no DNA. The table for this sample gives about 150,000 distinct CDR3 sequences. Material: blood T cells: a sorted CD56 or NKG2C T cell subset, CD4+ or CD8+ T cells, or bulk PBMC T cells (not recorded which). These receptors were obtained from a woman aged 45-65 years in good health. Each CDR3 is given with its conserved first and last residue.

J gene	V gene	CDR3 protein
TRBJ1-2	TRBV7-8	CASRAAGDGYTF
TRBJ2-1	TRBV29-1	CSVEDWDRGFDEQFF
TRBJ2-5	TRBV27	CASSLIGARETQYF
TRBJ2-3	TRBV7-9	CASSLVDNTQYF
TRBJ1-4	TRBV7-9	CASSSRDRGNEKLFF
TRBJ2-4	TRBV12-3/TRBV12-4	CASRLTGNFQYF
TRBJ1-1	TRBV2	CAILTYTGKYTEAFF
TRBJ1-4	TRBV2	CASSEGGVDEKLFF
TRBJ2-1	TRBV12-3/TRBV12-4	CATMRGDSNNEQFF
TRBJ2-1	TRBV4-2	CASSHLAPNNEQFF
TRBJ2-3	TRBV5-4	CASSHVAVGTDTQYF
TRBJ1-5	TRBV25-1	CASSEFRSNQPQHF
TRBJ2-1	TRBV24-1	CATSAQTTGNEQFF
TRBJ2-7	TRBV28	CASLGTSGAYEQYF
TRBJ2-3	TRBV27	CASNGVSTDTQYF
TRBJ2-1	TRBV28	CASSLNLAGGLLDEQFF
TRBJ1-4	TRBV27	CASSPRHNPQGATNEKLFF
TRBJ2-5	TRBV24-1	CATSDYREQETQYF
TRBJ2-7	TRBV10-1	CASSESGSGNYEQYF
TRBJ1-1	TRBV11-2	CASSLYERQGLTEAFF
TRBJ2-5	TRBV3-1	CASTLVRERWETQYF
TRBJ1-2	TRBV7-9	CASSLGNSNGYTF
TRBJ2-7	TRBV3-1	CASSPRHRSGHEQYF
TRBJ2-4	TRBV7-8	CASSSGLPKDLAKNIQYF
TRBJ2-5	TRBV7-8	CASSLFLADQETQYF
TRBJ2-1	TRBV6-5	CASSAGLSLGDEQFF
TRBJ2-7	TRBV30	CAWSEGPPGEQYF
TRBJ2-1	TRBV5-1	CASSYNGLAGYNEQFF
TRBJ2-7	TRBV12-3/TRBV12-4	CASRDSYYEQYF
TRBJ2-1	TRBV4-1	CASSHQTGTWYNEQFF
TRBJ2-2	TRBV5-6	CASSLEVGENTGELFF
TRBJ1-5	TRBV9	CASSLGDRLYSNQPQHF
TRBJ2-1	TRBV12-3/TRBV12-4	CASLDRLYDEQFF
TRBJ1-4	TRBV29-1	CSVLTGDEKLFF
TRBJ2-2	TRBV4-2	CASSQDGAGGDRELFF
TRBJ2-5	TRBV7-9	CASSSPEKETQYF
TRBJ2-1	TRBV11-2	CASSGLAGTNEQFF
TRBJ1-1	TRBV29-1	CSAFQGSTEAFF